Only one count was recorded for the clone carrying this T cell receptor beta chain. Participants came from 24 US areas, aged roughly 18 to 90 years. Within the 2 weeks before study entry, each person in the exposed group met a COVID-19 case. In germline, CDR1 is MNHEY, CDR2 SVGEGT. V gave up 3 bases and J gave up 4 bases; unmatched junction bases: 10. This CDR3 has 17 residues. Data came from immunoSEQ multiplex PCR; TCRdb stores just in-frame clones and leaves some out. The table lists about 260,000 clones, less than 95% of them singletons. This entry belongs to a study of blood T cell repertoires in COVID-19. About the study: Samples of COVID-19 (acute and convalescent) were obtained from the United States, Italy and Spain.

The sample taken for sequencing was PBMCs or T cells enriched from blood (not recorded which). This chain links TRBV6-2 or TRBV6-3 with TRBJ2-4, with 9 bases identical to TRBD2. The clonotype comes from a middle-aged man who had been exposed to COVID-19. The CDR3 DNA follows: TGTGCCAGCAGTTATACTGCTAGCGGGATTGGTAAAAACATTCAGTACTTC. This sequence encodes CASSYTASGIGKNIQYF.